This TCR beta chain appears in the sequencing data of a study of blood T cells in healthy people across ages. The CDR3 contains 15 residues. V gave up 6 bases and J gave up 0 bases; unmatched junction bases: 4. For the second PCR, which ran for about 6 to 11 cycles, a sample-barcoded 5' primer and a J-beta primer mix were used. TCRdb re-called the 5' RACE reads through MiXCR, storing one row per CDR3 protein. Of about 1,600,000 distinct CDR3 sequences listed, 35% to 45% are singletons. This clonotype has more than one count but fewer than ten. V and J are TRBV12-3 or TRBV12-4 and TRBJ2-2, with TRBD2 matching over 7 bases. The sequenced sample was blood. This TCR was recovered from a woman aged 18-35 years in good health. DNA of the CDR3: TGTGCCAGCAGGGCTGGGGGGGCGAACACCGGGGAGCTGTTTTTT. Translation: CASRAGGANTGELFF.